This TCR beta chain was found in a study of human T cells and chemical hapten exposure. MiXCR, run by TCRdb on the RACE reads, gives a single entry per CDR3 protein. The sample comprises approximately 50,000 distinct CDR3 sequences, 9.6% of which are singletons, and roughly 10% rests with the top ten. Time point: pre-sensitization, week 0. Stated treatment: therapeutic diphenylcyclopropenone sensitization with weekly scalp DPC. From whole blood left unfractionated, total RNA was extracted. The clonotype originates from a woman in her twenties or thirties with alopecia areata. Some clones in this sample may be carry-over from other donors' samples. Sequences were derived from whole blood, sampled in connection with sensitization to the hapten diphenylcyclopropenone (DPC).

Written as DNA, the CDR3 is TGCGCCAGCAGCCAGCGGGACTTCAACACAGATACGCAGTATTTT. It codes for CASSQRDFNTDTQYF. J is TRBJ2-3 and V is TRBV4-3; perhaps TRBD2 as D (6 bases). The CDR3 contains 15 residues. Trimming took off 3 bases at V and 2 bases at J, with 12 bases between the two ends. From germline, CDR1 is LGHNA and CDR2 YSLEER.